In this sample, the clone carrying this T cell receptor (beta chain) turned up many times. This record comes from a study of T cells in Graves' hyperthyroidism and ophthalmopathy. Amplified regions were TCR beta CDR3 sequences from RNA transcripts. Carried out on the TCR CDR3, a first-round RT-PCR used the HTBI primer set. From the multiplex PCR reads, TCRdb called clonotypes with MiXCR, one entry per CDR3 protein. This table has hundreds of thousands of distinct CDR3 sequences, 14% appearing once. CDR1 and CDR2 from the germline V gene are PRHDT and FYEKMQ (reference sequence). The CDR3 is made up of 16 amino acids. V was pared by 5 bases and J by 0 bases, with 14 bases between.

The TCR comes from a young woman with Graves' hyperthyroidism. The sequencing sample was made of blood. The V call is TRBV13, the J call TRBJ2-1, with no clear D. Here the CDR3 DNA reads TGTGCCAGCAGCCCCTCCGGCACTCACTCCTACAATGAGCAGTTCTTC. Translation: CASSPSGTHSYNEQFF.